One and the same sample provided the 25 T cell receptor beta chains below, sequenced in a study of early stage breast cancer tumors. Only in-frame clones appear in the TCRdb table, and some are missing; sequencing was by immunoSEQ multiplex PCR. Of around 71,000 clones detected, approximately 79% appear once; the ten largest clones hold around 3.4%. Sequences were obtained from blood. The receptor set was obtained from a person between 60 and 70 years old with breast cancer.

This clone has only a few counts. The chain employs TRBV18 and TRBJ1-6; tentatively, D is TRBD1 (6 bases). Trimming removed 3 bases at V and 8 bases at J, with 11 bases between. The CDR3 contains 14 residues. Germline V gives CDR1 KGHSH, CDR2 LQKENI. The CDR3 DNA reads TGTGCCAGCTCACCGCCACAGGGTCATTCACCCCTCCACTTT. Its translation is CASSPPQGHSPLHF.

The chain uses TRBV2 and TRBJ2-5; tentative D call: TRBD1 (5 bases). Trimming cost V 2 bases and J 4 bases, with 11 bases left between them. Germline values: CDR1 SNHLY, CDR2 FYNNEI. The length of the CDR3 is 14 residues. The CDR3 DNA reads TGTGCCAGCAGTGAAAGGGCAGGGCCAGAGACCCAGTACTTC. Residues: CASSERAGPETQYF. The complete variable domain, with remaining parts taken from reference TRBV2 and TRBJ2-5, reads EPEVTQTPSHQVTQMGQEVILRCVPISNHLYFYWYRQILGQKVEFLVSFYNNEISEKSEIFDDQFSVERPDGSNFTLKIRSTKLEDSAMYFCASSERAGPETQYFGPGTRLLVL.

The genes are TRBV7-2 and TRBJ2-2; possibly TRBD1 for D (7 bases). The CDR3 is 16 amino acids. CDR1 and CDR2 (germline): SGHTA, FQGNSA. Trimming took off 5 bases at V and 6 bases at J, with 19 bases between the two ends. CDR3 nucleotides: TGTGCCAGCAGCAAAGGGGACTTAAGGGGGCCCGGGGAGCTGTTTTTT. It is translated as CASSKGDLRGPGELFF.

This chain links TRBV19 with TRBJ2-7; D not resolved. The CDR3 is 13 residues long. V lost 8 bases to trimming and J lost 0 bases, with 11 bases between them. From germline, CDR1 is LNHDA and CDR2 SQIVND (reference sequence). The CDR3 region has the DNA TGTGCCAGTCTGGGTAAGGGCTCCTACGAGCAGTACTTC. Residues: CASLGKGSYEQYF.

This chain links TRBV29-1 with TRBJ2-3; D is perhaps TRBD2 (5 bases). V lost 6 bases and J 1 base, leaving 14 bases between the germline ends. This CDR3 region has 14 residues. CDR1 is SQVTM and CDR2 is ANQGSEA in the germline V gene. CDR3 sequence: CSVSRGGGTDTQYF. The CDR3 DNA reads as TGCAGCGTCTCCAGAGGAGGAGGCACAGATACGCAGTATTTT.

This rearrangement joins TRBV5-5 to TRBJ2-7; TRBD1 matches at 11 bases. After removal of 4 bases from V and 2 bases from J, the junction contained 17 bases not matched to a gene. The CDR3 is 19 amino acids. In germline, CDR1 is SGHKS, CDR2 YYEKEE (reference sequence). CDR3 region: CASSLLPGAGTGGTYEQYF. The CDR3 DNA reads TGTGCCAGCAGCCTATTGCCAGGGGCCGGGACAGGGGGGACCTACGAGCAGTACTTC.

This chain links TRBV30 with TRBJ2-7; D may be TRBD1 or TRBD2 (6 bases each). The length of the CDR3 is 13 residues. Trimming pared 3 bases from V and 4 bases from J, leaving 13 bases between. Germline lookup yields CDR1 GTSNPN and CDR2 SVGIG (reference sequence). The CDR3 bases are TGTGCCTGGAGATCGGGGGCTCAGTACGAGCAGTACTTC. Amino acids: CAWRSGAQYEQYF.

V is TRBV2 and J is TRBJ1-4, with D possibly being TRBD1 (5 bases). The CDR3 runs to 14 residues. Between the trimmed V and J ends, which lost 5 bases and 8 bases, there was a span of 15 bases. Germline-derived CDR1 and CDR2 are SNHLY and FYNNEI. The CDR3 nucleotides read TGTGCCAGCAGTCAACAGGAGAGGGAGGAAAAACTGTTTTTT. Translated, it gives CASSQQEREEKLFF. Full variable domain (remainder filled in from reference TRBV2 and TRBJ1-4): EPEVTQTPSHQVTQMGQEVILRCVPISNHLYFYWYRQILGQKVEFLVSFYNNEISEKSEIFDDQFSVERPDGSNFTLKIRSTKLEDSAMYFCASSQQEREEKLFFGSGTQLSVL.

J is TRBJ2-7 and V is TRBV6-1, with D perhaps matching TRBD1 or TRBD2 (5 bases each). This CDR3 has 13 residues. CDR1 is MNHNS, CDR2 SASEGT, per germline. V was pared by 8 bases and J by 0 bases, with 11 bases between. CDR3 amino acids: CASRGEFSYEQYF. DNA for the CDR3: TGTGCCAGCCGGGGCGAGTTCTCCTACGAGCAGTACTTC.

The J gene is TRBJ2-3, the V gene TRBV2, with D uncertain. V dropped 4 bases and J dropped 8 bases, with 7 bases sitting between them. The CDR3 covers 11 residues. Germline-derived CDR1 and CDR2 are SNHLY and FYNNEI. CDR3 in amino acids: CASSVQATQYF. The CDR3 region has the DNA TGTGCCAGCAGTGTCCAGGCTACGCAGTATTTT.

This clone has more than one count but fewer than ten. This rearrangement joins TRBV19 to TRBJ1-5; D gene ambiguous. The ends were cut back, 6 bases at V and 7 bases at J, with 13 bases in the middle. Germline V gene data show CDR1 as LNHDA and CDR2 as SQIVND (reference sequence). The CDR3 loop spans 13 amino acids. The CDR3 is CASSEVGNQPQHF. The CDR3 coding sequence is TGTGCCAGTAGCGAGGTGGGGAACCAGCCCCAGCATTTT.

The chain couples TRBV30 to TRBJ1-6, with D unresolved. The V end was cut by 2 bases, the J end by 0 bases, with 17 bases between. Germline-derived CDR1 and CDR2 are GTSNPN and SVGIG (reference sequence). The CDR3 runs 18 residues. The CDR3 coding sequence is TGTGCCTGGAGTTCGGGCTCCGGGATTAGCTCCTATAATTCACCCCTCCACTTT. Protein: CAWSSGSGISSYNSPLHF.

The CDR3 DNA follows: TGTGCCAGTAGTTCGGACCTCTCCTACAATGAGCAGTTCTTC. The encoded protein is CASSSDLSYNEQFF. The chain has TRBV19 and TRBJ2-1; D uncertain. Trimming stripped 5 bases from V and 0 bases from J, with 8 bases between. Per the germline V gene, CDR1 is LNHDA and CDR2 is SQIVND (reference sequence). The CDR3 totals 14 residues. The full variable domain, with the rest looked up from reference TRBV19 and TRBJ2-1, is DGGITQSPKYLFRKEGQNVTLSCEQNLNHDAMYWYRQDPGQGLRLIYYSQIVNDFQKGDIAEGYSVSREKKESFPLTVTSAQKNPTAFYLCASSSDLSYNEQFFGPGTRLTVL.

The genes are TRBV5-4 and TRBJ2-3, with TRBD2 identical over 9 bases. V shed 7 bases, J shed 1 base, and the junction held 19 bases outside the gene matches. The CDR3 totals 19 residues. Germline V lookup: CDR1 SGHNT, CDR2 YYREEE (reference sequence). In DNA, the CDR3 is TGTGCCAGCTCCCGAATCGCGGGCGGGGGGGCTCTGCGCACAGATACGCAGTATTTT. This sequence encodes CASSRIAGGGALRTDTQYF. The full variable domain, in which reference TRBV5-4 and TRBJ2-3 provide the parts outside the CDR3, is ETGVTQSPTHLIKTRGQQVTLRCSSQSGHNTVSWYQQALGQGPQFIFQYYREEENGRGNFPPRFSGLQFPNYSSELNVNALELDDSALYLCASSRIAGGGALRTDTQYFGPGTRLTVL.

This clone has a handful of counts. The chain employs TRBV18 and TRBJ2-5; 12 bases agree with TRBD2. The CDR3 runs to 16 residues. Germline values: CDR1 KGHSH, CDR2 LQKENI. V lost 4 bases to trimming and J lost 4 bases; unmatched junction nucleotides: 7. The CDR3 here is CASSLSSGRAGETQYF. The CDR3 DNA reads TGTGCCAGCTCACTATCTAGCGGGAGGGCCGGAGAGACCCAGTACTTC. Filled out from reference TRBV18 and TRBJ2-5, the complete variable domain reads NAGVMQNPRHLVRRRGQEARLRCSPMKGHSHVYWYRQLPEEGLKFMVYLQKENIIDESGMPKERFSAEFPKEGPSILRIQQVVRGDSAAYFCASSLSSGRAGETQYFGPGTRLLVL.

This chain uses TRBV5-6 with TRBJ1-2; maybe TRBD1 (5 bases). V lost 3 bases and J 8 bases, leaving 14 bases between the germline ends. CDR3 size: 13 residues. Germline V lookup: CDR1 SGHDT, CDR2 YYEEEE. The CDR3 sequence is CASSSGPLGGYTF. CDR3 DNA: TGTGCCAGCAGCTCGGGACCTTTAGGGGGCTACACCTTC.

The chain recombines TRBV5-8 with TRBJ2-1; tentative D call: TRBD2 (6 bases). V lost 0 bases and J lost 0, with 10 bases in between. The CDR3 spans 16 residues. Per the germline V gene, CDR1 is SGHTS and CDR2 is YDEGEE. CDR3 protein: CASSLGRAGSYNEQFF. The CDR3 DNA reads as TGTGCCAGCAGCTTGGGGAGGGCGGGCTCCTACAATGAGCAGTTCTTC.

The V and J genes are TRBV7-9 and TRBJ1-6; 8 bases align to TRBD1. Germline CDR1 and CDR2: SEHNR and FQNEAQ (reference sequence). The CDR3 totals 15 residues. Losses at the gene ends were 4 bases for V and 7 bases for J; bases not matched to a gene: 6. Written as DNA, the CDR3 is TGTGCCAGCAGCTCTCCGGGACAGGCGAATTCACCCCTCCACTTT. Protein: CASSSPGQANSPLHF.

The chain recombines TRBV6-6 with TRBJ2-3; D is tentatively TRBD1 or TRBD2 (6 bases each). CDR3 length equals 16 residues. Germline CDR1 reads MNHNY; CDR2 reads SVGAGI (reference sequence). Trimming removed 5 bases from V and 1 base from J, with 16 bases in between. The CDR3 nucleotides read TGTGCCAGCAGTAAAAACGGGGGCCCACGCACAGATACGCAGTATTTT. It is translated as CASSKNGGPRTDTQYF.

This clone was counted only a few times. The chain couples TRBV28 to TRBJ2-1; unclear D gene. The ends were cut back, 5 bases at V and 7 bases at J, with 15 bases in the middle. The CDR3 consists of 14 residues. In germline, CDR1 is MDHEN, CDR2 SYDVKM. DNA for the CDR3: TGTGCCAGCAGTCCTTCCGGAGTCCGGAATGAGCAGTTCTTC. Translation gives CASSPSGVRNEQFF.

This chain connects TRBV18 to TRBJ1-1; 7 positions agree with TRBD1. Germline CDR1 reads KGHSH; CDR2 reads LQKENI. The CDR3 has 15 amino acids. J lost 2 bases, V lost 4 bases, and 7 bases had no gene match. The CDR3 protein is CASSQRTGDNTEAFF. The CDR3 bases are TGTGCCAGCTCACAGAGAACAGGGGACAACACTGAAGCTTTCTTT.

The rearrangement links TRBV5-3 to TRBJ2-1; 10 bases are a match to TRBD2. TRBV5-3 has ORF status, its function being uncertain. The CDR3 is 15 residues long. Trimming at V came to 0 bases and at J to 9 bases, leaving 6 bases not matched to a gene. CDR3 DNA sequence: TGTGCCAGAAGCTTGGGTGCTAGCGGGAGCTTTGAGCAGTTCTTC. Protein: CARSLGASGSFEQFF.

V and J are TRBV7-9 and TRBJ2-5, with 7 bases matching TRBD2. From germline, CDR1 is SEHNR and CDR2 FQNEAQ (reference sequence). The junction had 7 bases not matched to a gene; V was cut back by 6 bases and J by 3 bases. This CDR3 has 14 amino acids. CDR3 sequence reads: CASRLGEGEETQYF. The CDR3 nucleotides read TGTGCCAGCAGACTAGGGGAGGGTGAAGAGACCCAGTACTTC.

This chain connects TRBV29-1 to TRBJ1-2; possible D gene TRBD1, 5 bases. The CDR3 length is 11 residues. CDR1 and CDR2 from the germline V gene are SQVTM and ANQGSEA. CDR3 in amino acids: CSSRVGEGYTF. CDR3 bases: TGCAGTTCCAGGGTGGGGGAGGGCTACACCTTC.

This chain links TRBV18 with TRBJ1-1; the match to TRBD1 covers 9 bases. This CDR3 is 18 amino acids long. Trimming at V came to 5 bases and at J to 1 base, leaving 14 bases not matched to a gene. The germline CDR1 and CDR2 sequences are KGHSH and LQKENI. The CDR3 sequence is CASSSLPGQGRRNTEAFF. DNA of the CDR3: TGTGCCAGCTCATCGCTTCCGGGACAGGGTAGAAGGAACACTGAAGCTTTCTTT.